This TCR beta chain was retrieved from a study of T cells in Graves' hyperthyroidism and ophthalmopathy. Trimming took 3 bases from V and 5 from J, leaving 17 bases between them. Per germline, CDR1 MNHEY and CDR2 SMNVEV (reference sequence). The CDR3 extends over 15 amino acids. The hyperthyroidism was newly diagnosed and had lasted under 2 months; the patients were aged 18 to 65. In the case of this clonotype: As yet, its antigen is unknown.

TCR beta CDR3 region amplification was performed from RNA transcripts. The HTBI primer set was used in a first-round RT-PCR of the TCR CDR3. TCRdb reanalysed the multiplex PCR reads using MiXCR and keeps one entry per CDR3 protein. This repertoire shows a few hundred thousand distinct CDR3 sequences, less than 20% found once; its top ten account for roughly 6.6%. Study-wide points: Among thyroid clonotypes expanded above 0.001, most also appeared in blood.

This sequence joins TRBV27 and TRBJ2-7; D remains ambiguous. The source of this sequence is a woman aged 30 to 39 with Graves' hyperthyroidism. What was sequenced was blood. This CDR3 reads CASSLQQPSIHEQYF. In nucleotides, the CDR3 is TGTGCCAGCAGTTTGCAACAACCATCAATCCACGAGCAGTACTTC.